The clone carrying this T cell receptor (beta chain) was seen ten or more times. This entry comes from a study of neurological immune-mediated disorders. TCRdb ran MiXCR on the 5' RACE reads and lists one entry per CDR3 protein. The sample contains 130,000 or so distinct CDR3 sequences, roughly 3.2% of which appear only once. Unsorted libraries came from 2 million PBMCs stored at -80 °C. This sequence originates from a woman younger than 45 with multiple sclerosis. What was sequenced was PBMCs.

The CDR3 DNA is TGCGCCAGCAGCCCCACTAGCGGTGCTAGCACAGATACGCAGTATTTT. As protein: CASSPTSGASTDTQYF. The rearrangement joins TRBV4-3 to TRBJ2-3; 8 nucleotides agree with TRBD2. Unmatched junction bases numbered 6, after V lost 4 bases and J lost 0 bases. This CDR3 region has 16 residues. Germline V gene lookup returns CDR1 LGHNA and CDR2 YSLEER.